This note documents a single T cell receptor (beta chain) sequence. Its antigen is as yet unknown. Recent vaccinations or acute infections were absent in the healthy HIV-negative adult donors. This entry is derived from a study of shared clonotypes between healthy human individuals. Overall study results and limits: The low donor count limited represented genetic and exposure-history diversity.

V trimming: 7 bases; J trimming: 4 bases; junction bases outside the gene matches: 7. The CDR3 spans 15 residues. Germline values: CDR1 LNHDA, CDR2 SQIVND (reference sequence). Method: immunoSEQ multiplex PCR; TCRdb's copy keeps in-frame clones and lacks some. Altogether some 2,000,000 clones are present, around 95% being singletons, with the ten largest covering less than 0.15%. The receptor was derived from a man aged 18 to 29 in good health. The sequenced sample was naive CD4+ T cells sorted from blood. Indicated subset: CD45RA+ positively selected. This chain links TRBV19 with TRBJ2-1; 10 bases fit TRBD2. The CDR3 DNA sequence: TGTGCCAGTACCTCCGGGACTAGCGTATACAATGAGCAGTTCTTC. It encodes CASTSGTSVYNEQFF.